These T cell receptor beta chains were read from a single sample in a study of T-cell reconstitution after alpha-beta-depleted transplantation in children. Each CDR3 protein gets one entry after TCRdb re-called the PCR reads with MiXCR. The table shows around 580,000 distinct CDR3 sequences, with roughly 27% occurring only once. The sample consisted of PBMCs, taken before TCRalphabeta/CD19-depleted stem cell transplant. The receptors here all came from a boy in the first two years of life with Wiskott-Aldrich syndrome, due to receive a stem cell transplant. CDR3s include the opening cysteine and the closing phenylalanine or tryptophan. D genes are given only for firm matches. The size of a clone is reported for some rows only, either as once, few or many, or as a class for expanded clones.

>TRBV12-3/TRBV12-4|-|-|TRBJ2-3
TGTGCCAGCACCGCATTTGCCAGCACAGATACGCAGTATTTT
CASTAFASTDTQYF
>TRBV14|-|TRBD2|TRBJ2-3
TGTGCCAGCAGCCTTTGGACTAGCGAATATCAGTATTTT
CASSLWTSEYQYF
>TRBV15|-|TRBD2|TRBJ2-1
TGTGCCACCAGCAGAGCGGATTTCGGGGGGTCCTACAATGAGCAGTTCTTC
CATSRADFGGSYNEQFF
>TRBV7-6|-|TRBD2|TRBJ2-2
TGTGCCAGCAGCTTAGGGACTAGCGGGAGCGGGGAGCTGTTTTTT
CASSLGTSGSGELFF
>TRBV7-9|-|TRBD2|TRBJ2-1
TGTGCCAGCAGCTTAGTCGGACTAGCGGGATCCTACAATGAGCAGTTCTTC
CASSLVGLAGSYNEQFF
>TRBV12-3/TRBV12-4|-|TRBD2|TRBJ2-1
TGTGCCAGCAGTTTATTTGCGGGAGGGGAGGGTGAGCAGTTCTTC
CASSLFAGGEGEQFF
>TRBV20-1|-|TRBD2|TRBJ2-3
TGCAGTGCTAGAGAAAGGACTAGCGGGAAGGCGGATACGCAGTATTTT
CSARERTSGKADTQYF
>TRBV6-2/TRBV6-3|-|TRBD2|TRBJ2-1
TGTGCCAGCAGTTCAGCGGGAGTACATTTGTATGAGCAGTTCTTC
CASSSAGVHLYEQFF
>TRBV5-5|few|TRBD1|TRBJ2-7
TGTGCCAGCAGCTTGTGGACAGGGATCTACGAGCAGTACTTC
CASSLWTGIYEQYF
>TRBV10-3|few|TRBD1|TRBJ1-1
TGTGCCATCAGCCATGACAGGGGTGATGGTGCTTTCTTT
CAISHDRGDGAFF
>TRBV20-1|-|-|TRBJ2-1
TGCAGTGTAGATCCGGCAGGGCAGTCCTACAATGAGCAGTTCTTC
CSVDPAGQSYNEQFF